A single sample gave rise to the 11 T cell receptor beta chains below, sequenced in a study of Graves' ophthalmopathy and Graves' hyperthyroidism. Amplified TCR beta CDR3 regions were obtained using RNA transcripts as template. HTBI-primed RT-PCR formed the first round, and a multiplex PCR formed the second. TCRdb reprocessed the multiplex PCR reads with MiXCR, giving one entry per CDR3 protein. The table lists some 390,000 distinct CDR3 sequences, around 17% of them singletons, with about 1.4% in the top ten. The sample consisted of peripheral blood. Receptors originate from a woman aged 18-29 years with Graves' ophthalmopathy.

The CDR3 reads CASSPLRDAHSYEQYF. The DNA of the CDR3 is TGTGCCAGCAGCCCACTTCGGGACGCCCACTCCTACGAGCAGTACTTC. The rearrangement links TRBV11-1 to TRBJ2-7; D assignment may be TRBD1 or TRBD2 (5 bases each). V lost 5 bases to trimming and J lost 0 bases, with 17 bases between them. Per the germline V gene, CDR1 is SGHAT and CDR2 is FQDESV (reference sequence). The CDR3 is 16 residues long. Together with reference TRBV11-1 and TRBJ2-7, the CDR3 gives the full variable domain: EAEVAQSPRYKITEKSQAVAFWCDPISGHATLYWYRQILGQGPELLVQFQDESVVDDSQLPKDRFSAERLKGVDSTLKIQPAELGDSAMYLCASSPLRDAHSYEQYFGPGTRLTVT.

This clonotype was detected many times. The chain couples TRBV15 to TRBJ1-6, with a tentative D call TRBD1 (5 bases). With 7 bases removed from V and 9 bases from J, the gap between germline ends came to 16 bases. The CDR3 contains 14 residues. The germline V gene encodes CDR1 LNHNV and CDR2 YYDKDF (reference sequence). The DNA for the CDR3 is TGTGCCACCACCTCTAGGGGTTTCGGTTCACCCCTCCACTTT. Protein sequence: CATTSRGFGSPLHF.

This clonotype was picked up one time. At one end the junction does not follow the germline gene, possibly because of a read error. V usage is TRBV20-1 and J usage is TRBJ1-5; TRBD1 might be the D (5 bases). Germline values: CDR1 DFQATT, CDR2 SNEGSKA (reference sequence). The CDR3 is 15 amino acids. The DNA for the CDR3 is TGCAGTGCTAGTAGGGCGGAGGGGAGGGACCAGCCCCAGCGTTTT. Protein sequence: CSASRAEGRDQPQRF.

The chain uses TRBV6-1 and TRBJ1-1; D is unresolved. This CDR3 region has 16 residues. The V gene's germline CDR1 is MNHNS and CDR2 SASEGT. The V gene lost 0 bases and the J gene lost 0 bases, with 11 bases spanning the gap. The CDR3 region has the DNA TGTGCCAGCAGTGAAGCGATAACGGCGTTGAACACTGAAGCTTTCTTT. Its translation: CASSEAITALNTEAFF.

This clonotype has ten or more counts. The genes are TRBV19 and TRBJ1-1; the match to TRBD1 covers 7 bases. Germline CDR1 LNHDA, CDR2 SQIVND (reference sequence). Trimming removed 2 bases from V and 2 bases from J; junction bases left unmatched: 5. The CDR3 spans 15 residues. CDR3: CASSISTGCNTEAFF. CDR3 coding DNA: TGTGCCAGTAGTATATCGACAGGGTGTAACACTGAAGCTTTCTTT.

This clonotype turned up a few times. The junction departs from germline at one end; a sequencing error may be responsible. The V gene is TRBV6-1, the J gene TRBJ2-4; D is possibly TRBD2 (7 bases). Germline CDR1 MNHNS, CDR2 SASEGT. This CDR3 contains 14 residues. In DNA form, the CDR3 reads TGTGCCAGCAGTCTAGGGGGGGCCAAAAACACTCAGTACTTC. It specifies CASSLGGAKNTQYF.

The rearrangement uses TRBV6-1 and TRBJ1-3; TRBD1 matches at 7 bases. This CDR3 comprises 14 residues. With 6 bases clipped from V and 9 bases from J, the junction kept 11 bases outside the gene matches. CDR1 and CDR2 from the germline V gene are MNHNS and SASEGT. For the CDR3, the DNA is TGTGCCAGCAGACCGCCGACAGGGATTTTCACCATATATTTT. It is translated as CASRPPTGIFTIYF.

The genes are TRBV6-5 and TRBJ2-5; tentatively, D is TRBD2 (6 bases). Germline CDR1 reads MNHEY; CDR2 reads SVGAGI. This CDR3 is built from 16 residues. The ends were cut back, 2 bases at V and 1 base at J, with 14 bases in the middle. The CDR3 protein is CASSYRRDSSQETQYF. CDR3 bases: TGTGCCAGCAGTTACCGCCGGGACTCCTCCCAAGAGACCCAGTACTTC.

This clonotype has ten or more counts. This chain links TRBV24-1 with TRBJ1-2, with unresolved D. Trimming took off 3 bases at V and 8 bases at J, with 21 bases between the two ends. The CDR3 is 16 amino acids. The germline V gene encodes CDR1 KGHDR and CDR2 SFDVKD. The CDR3 sequence is CATSDEDTVGLWGYTF. The CDR3, as DNA: TGTGCCACCAGTGATGAAGACACGGTCGGACTATGGGGCTACACCTTC.

This sequence joins TRBV12-3 or TRBV12-4 and TRBJ1-1; D gene ambiguous. The CDR3 length is 11 residues. V lost 7 bases, J lost 4 bases, and 7 bases lay in between. The CDR3 nucleotides are TGTGCCAGCATCGGAGTCACTGAAGCTTTCTTT. This codes for CASIGVTEAFF.

The rearrangement links TRBV7-9 to TRBJ1-6; D might be TRBD1 (5 bases). The CDR3 totals 15 residues. Trimming removed 7 bases from V and 7 bases from J, with 17 bases in between. Germline values: CDR1 SEHNR, CDR2 FQNEAQ (reference sequence). The CDR3 region has the DNA TGTGCCAGCAACGTCGTAGGACAAAAAAATTCACCCCTCCACTTT. It yields the protein CASNVVGQKNSPLHF.